This is a list of T cell receptor beta chains from one sample in a study of identifying expanded T cells in peripheral blood. Here immunoSEQ multiplex PCR was the method, and the copy in TCRdb shows in-frame clones only, minus some. The sample carries 130,000 or so clones, approximately 80% recorded once. Sequencing was carried out using blood. Every receptor here comes from a person aged 18 to 75 in good health. The CDR3 runs from the conserved cysteine through the conserved F or W. The D gene is left open where the match is weak. A row's size may be missing; if present it is once, few, many or a size class.

j_call	clone_size	d_call	v_call	cdr3_nt	cdr3_aa
TRBJ1-2	-	-	TRBV5-6	TGTGCCAGCAGCTTGGAATGGGGGGGCTACACCTTC	CASSLEWGGYTF
TRBJ2-4	-	-	TRBV4-3	TGCGCCAGCAGCCGCGGAGAAAAGGACATTCAGTACTTC	CASSRGEKDIQYF
TRBJ1-5	-	-	TRBV4-3	TGCGCCAGCAGCCAAAATGCCGAGAGGGGGATTGATCAGCCCCAGCATTTT	CASSQNAERGIDQPQHF
TRBJ1-2	-	-	TRBV2	TGTGCCAGCGTTTGGGAGGCACTTGGCTACACCTTC	CASVWEALGYTF
TRBJ2-2	-	TRBD2	TRBV9	TGTGCCAGCAGCTTTGGGCCCGGGAGGACCGGGGAGCTGTTTTTT	CASSFGPGRTGELFF
TRBJ1-2	-	TRBD1	TRBV2	TGTGCCAGCAGCTACAGGGGGCGAGGTGGCTACACCTTC	CASSYRGRGGYTF
TRBJ1-2	-	-	TRBV28	TGTGCCAGCAGTCTCGGACAGTATGGCTACACCTTC	CASSLGQYGYTF
TRBJ2-1	-	-	TRBV12-2	TGTGCCAGCAGCTGGGGGGGAAGGGTGGATGAGCAGTTCTTC	CASSWGGRVDEQFF
TRBJ2-5	-	-	TRBV11-3	TGTGCCAGCAGCTTAGATCTAGAACAGCCCCAGTACTTC	CASSLDLEQPQYF
TRBJ1-2	-	TRBD1	TRBV6-6	TGTGCCAGCAGCCCCGACAGGGCGGGGGGCTACACCTTC	CASSPDRAGGYTF
TRBJ2-7	-	-	TRBV7-8	TGTGCCAGCAGCCAGGATCCGGGGTACGAGCAGTACTTC	CASSQDPGYEQYF
TRBJ1-1	-	-	TRBV7-8	TGTGCCAGCAGCCTCCGTGCCGGCGGAGCTTTCTTT	CASSLRAGGAFF
TRBJ2-6	-	TRBD1	TRBV27	TGTGCCAGCAGCGAGACAGGGTCTGGGGCCAACGTCCTGACTTTC	CASSETGSGANVLTF
TRBJ1-2	-	-	TRBV2	TGTGCCAGCAGTGAGTGGTTGGGCACCTTC	CASSEWLGTF
TRBJ1-1	few	-	TRBV2	TGTGCCAGCCAGACCACAGGGCGAGACGCCGAGGGGGTGGCTTTCTTT	CASQTTGRDAEGVAFF
TRBJ2-3	-	-	TRBV14	TGTGCCAGCAGCCAAGCAACAGCAAGCACAGATACGCAGTATTTT	CASSQATASTDTQYF
TRBJ1-1	-	-	TRBV6-5	TGTGCCAGCAGTTACTCCGACAGAGGCGTCGCTTTCTTT	CASSYSDRGVAFF
TRBJ2-7	-	-	TRBV6-5	TGTGCCAGCAGTTACTCGTCCGGCTTCGAGCAGTACTTC	CASSYSSGFEQYF
TRBJ1-6	few	-	TRBV7-8	TGTGCCAGCAGCTTAGCGGATAGCTCCTATAATTCACCCCTCCACTTT	CASSLADSSYNSPLHF
TRBJ1-6	-	-	TRBV15	TGTGCCACCAGCAGAGACCCTCGGGGAGCTTCTTCACCCCTCCACTTT	CATSRDPRGASSPLHF
TRBJ1-1	-	-	TRBV19	TGTGCCAGTAGTACTTCCGGACTTTTGAACACTGAAGCTTTCTTT	CASSTSGLLNTEAFF
TRBJ2-3	-	TRBD2	TRBV9	TGTGCCAGCAGCGTAGTAGCGGGGGGGCGAAATACGCAGTATTTT	CASSVVAGGRNTQYF
TRBJ1-6	-	-	TRBV2	TGTGCCAGCGTCGGACACAATAATTCACCCCTCCACTTT	CASVGHNNSPLHF
TRBJ1-1	-	TRBD1	TRBV10-3	TGTGCCACCCGGGACAGGGGGTTGAACACTGAAGCTTTCTTT	CATRDRGLNTEAFF
TRBJ1-1	once	-	TRBV21-1	TGTGCCAGCAGCAAAGGGACAGAACCCAACACTGAAGCTTTCTTT	CASSKGTEPNTEAFF
TRBJ2-7	-	TRBD2	TRBV30	TGTGCCTGGACGAAGACTAGCATTCTTCCTTACGAGCAGTACTTC	CAWTKTSILPYEQYF
TRBJ1-6	-	-	TRBV5-6	TGTGCCAGCAGCTTGTGGTGGGGAACTCTCCTCCACTTT	CASSLWWGTLLHF
TRBJ2-7	-	-	TRBV5-4	TGTGCCAGCAGCTTGGTAGGGGTTAGCTCCTACGAGCAGTACTTC	CASSLVGVSSYEQYF
TRBJ2-1	-	-	TRBV11-3	TGTGCCAGCAGTTATGGCCAGGGGGGGGCTCTCAATGAGCAGTTCTTC	CASSYGQGGALNEQFF
TRBJ2-1	-	-	TRBV11-3	TGTGCCAGCAGCCCAATAGCCGGCAGGCCCGATGAGCAGTTCTTC	CASSPIAGRPDEQFF
TRBJ1-2	-	-	TRBV7-9	TGTGCCAGCAGCTTAGCGAAGGACGGCTATGGCTACACCTTC	CASSLAKDGYGYTF
TRBJ2-7	-	TRBD1	TRBV7-6	TGTGCCAGCAGCTTAAGTCCCGGGACAGGGACCTACGAGCAGTACTTC	CASSLSPGTGTYEQYF
TRBJ1-1	few	-	TRBV6-1	TGTGCCAGCAGTGAAACTGGTACAACAAGGGGGACTGAAGCTTTCTTT	CASSETGTTRGTEAFF
TRBJ2-3	-	-	TRBV7-2	TGTGCCAGCACCCTTACTATAGCGGCAGATACGCAGTATTTT	CASTLTIAADTQYF
TRBJ2-3	-	-	TRBV7-2	TGTGCCAGCCTTAAGAGGGGGGGGGCGAGCACAGATACGCAGTATTTT	CASLKRGGASTDTQYF
TRBJ2-7	-	TRBD2	TRBV7-3	TGTGCCAGCAGCTTACAGAGCGGGGGAATATACGAGCAGTACTTC	CASSLQSGGIYEQYF